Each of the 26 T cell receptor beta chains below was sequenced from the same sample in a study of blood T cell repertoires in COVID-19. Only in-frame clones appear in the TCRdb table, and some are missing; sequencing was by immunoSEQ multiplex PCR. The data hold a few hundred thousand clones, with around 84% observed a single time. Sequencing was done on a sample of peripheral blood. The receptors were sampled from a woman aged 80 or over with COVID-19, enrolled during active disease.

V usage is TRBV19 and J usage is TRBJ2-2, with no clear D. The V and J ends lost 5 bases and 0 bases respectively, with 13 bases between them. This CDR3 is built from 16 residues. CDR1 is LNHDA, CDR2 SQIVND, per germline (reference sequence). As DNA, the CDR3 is TGTGCCAGTAGTTCTTCGAGTAGTACGAACACCGGGGAGCTGTTTTTT. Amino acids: CASSSSSSTNTGELFF.

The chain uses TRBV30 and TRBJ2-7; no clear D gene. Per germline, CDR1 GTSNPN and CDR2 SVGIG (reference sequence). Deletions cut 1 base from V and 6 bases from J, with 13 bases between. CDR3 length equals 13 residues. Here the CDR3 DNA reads TGTGCCTGGAGTGCTCCCCCAGGATCCGAGCAGTACTTC. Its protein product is CAWSAPPGSEQYF.

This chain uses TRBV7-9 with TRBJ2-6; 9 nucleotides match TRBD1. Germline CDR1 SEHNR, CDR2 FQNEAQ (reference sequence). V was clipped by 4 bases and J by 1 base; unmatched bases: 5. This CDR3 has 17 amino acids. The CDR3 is CASSYGQGRSGANVLTF. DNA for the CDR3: TGTGCCAGCAGCTACGGACAGGGGAGGTCTGGGGCCAACGTCCTGACTTTC.

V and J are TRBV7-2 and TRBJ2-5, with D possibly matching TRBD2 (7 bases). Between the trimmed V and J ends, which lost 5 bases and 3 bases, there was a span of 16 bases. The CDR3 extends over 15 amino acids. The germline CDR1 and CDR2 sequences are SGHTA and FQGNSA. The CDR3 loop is CASSPGGNREETQYF. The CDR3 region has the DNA TGTGCCAGCAGCCCGGGGGGAAACAGGGAAGAGACCCAGTACTTC. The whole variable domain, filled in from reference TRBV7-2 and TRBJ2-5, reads GAGVSQSPSNKVTEKGKDVELRCDPISGHTALYWYRQSLGQGLEFLIYFQGNSAPDKSGLPSDRFSAERTGGSVSTLTIQRTQQEDSAVYLCASSPGGNREETQYFGPGTRLLVL.

The CDR3 DNA is TGTGCCACCAGCAGAGCCGAGTATGGCTACACCTTC. Translation: CATSRAEYGYTF. V gene TRBV15 combines with J gene TRBJ1-2; D gene uncertain. CDR3 size: 12 residues. Germline V gene sequence: CDR1 LNHNV, CDR2 YYDKDF (reference sequence). The V end lost 1 base, the J end lost 5 bases, and 5 bases lay between the germline ends. Using reference TRBV15 and TRBJ1-2 for the parts outside the CDR3, the full variable domain is DAMVIQNPRYQVTQFGKPVTLSCSQTLNHNVMYWYQQKSSQAPKLLFHYYDKDFNNEADTPDNFQSRRPNTSFCFLDIRSPGLGDTAMYLCATSRAEYGYTFGSGTRLTVV.

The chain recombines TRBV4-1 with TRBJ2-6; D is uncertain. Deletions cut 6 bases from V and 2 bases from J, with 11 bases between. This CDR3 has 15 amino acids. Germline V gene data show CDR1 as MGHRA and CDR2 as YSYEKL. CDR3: CASSPTLAGANVLTF. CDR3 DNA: TGCGCCAGCAGTCCAACTCTGGCTGGGGCCAACGTCCTGACTTTC.

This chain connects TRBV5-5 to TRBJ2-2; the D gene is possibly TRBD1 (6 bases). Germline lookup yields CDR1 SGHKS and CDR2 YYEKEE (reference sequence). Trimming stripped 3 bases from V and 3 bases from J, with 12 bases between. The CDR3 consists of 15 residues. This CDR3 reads CASSYLQGDTGELFF. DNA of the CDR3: TGTGCCAGCAGCTATTTACAGGGAGACACCGGGGAGCTGTTTTTT.

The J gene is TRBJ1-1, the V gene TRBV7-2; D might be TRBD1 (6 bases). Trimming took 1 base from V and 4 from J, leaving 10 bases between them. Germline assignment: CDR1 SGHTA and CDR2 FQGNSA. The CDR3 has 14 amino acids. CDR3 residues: CASSLGGTITEAFF. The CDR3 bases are TGTGCCAGCAGCTTAGGGGGGACAATCACTGAAGCTTTCTTT.

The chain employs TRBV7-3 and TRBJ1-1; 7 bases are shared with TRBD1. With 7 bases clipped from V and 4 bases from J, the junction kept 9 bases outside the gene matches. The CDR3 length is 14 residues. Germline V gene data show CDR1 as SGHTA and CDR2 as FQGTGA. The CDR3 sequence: CASTPGGGFTEAFF. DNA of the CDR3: TGTGCCAGCACACCAGGGGGTGGTTTCACTGAAGCTTTCTTT.

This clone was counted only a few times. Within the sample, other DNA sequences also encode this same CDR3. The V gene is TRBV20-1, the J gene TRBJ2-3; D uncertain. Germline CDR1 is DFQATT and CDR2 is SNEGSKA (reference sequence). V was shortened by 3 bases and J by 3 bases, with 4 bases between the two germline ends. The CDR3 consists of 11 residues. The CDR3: CSARSTDTQYF. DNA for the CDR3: TGCAGTGCTAGGAGTACAGATACGCAGTATTTT.

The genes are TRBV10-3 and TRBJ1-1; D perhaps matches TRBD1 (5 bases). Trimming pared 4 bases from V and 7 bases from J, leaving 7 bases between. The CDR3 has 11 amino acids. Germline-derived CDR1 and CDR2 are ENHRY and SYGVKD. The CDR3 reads CAISGDSEAFF. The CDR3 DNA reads TGTGCCATCAGTGGTGACAGTGAAGCTTTCTTT.

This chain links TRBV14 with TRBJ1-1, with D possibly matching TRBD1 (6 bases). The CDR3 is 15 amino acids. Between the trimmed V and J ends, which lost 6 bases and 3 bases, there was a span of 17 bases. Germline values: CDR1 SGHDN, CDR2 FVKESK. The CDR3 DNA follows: TGTGCCAGCAGTGACTTACAGGGAATGTACACTGAAGCTTTCTTT. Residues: CASSDLQGMYTEAFF. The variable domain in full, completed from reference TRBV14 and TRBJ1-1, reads EAGVTQFPSHSVIEKGQTVTLRCDPISGHDNLYWYRRVMGKEIKFLLHFVKESKQDESGMPNNRFLAERTGGTYSTLKVQPAELEDSGVYFCASSDLQGMYTEAFFGQGTRLTVV.

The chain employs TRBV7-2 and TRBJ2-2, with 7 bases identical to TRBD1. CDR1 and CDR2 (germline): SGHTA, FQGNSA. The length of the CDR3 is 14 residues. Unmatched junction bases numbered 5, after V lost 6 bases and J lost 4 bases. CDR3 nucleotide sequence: TGTGCCAGCAGAGAGGACAGGATCACCGGGGAGCTGTTTTTT. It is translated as CASREDRITGELFF.

CDR3 loop: CASSLGVKGLGLNEQYF. CDR3 nucleotides: TGCGCCAGCAGCTTGGGGGTAAAGGGGTTAGGTTTGAACGAGCAGTACTTC. The V gene is TRBV5-1, the J gene TRBJ2-7, with a weak D call TRBD1 (5 bases). From germline, CDR1 is SGHRS and CDR2 YFSETQ. Trimming cost V 0 bases and J 5 bases, with 21 bases left between them. The CDR3 consists of 17 residues.

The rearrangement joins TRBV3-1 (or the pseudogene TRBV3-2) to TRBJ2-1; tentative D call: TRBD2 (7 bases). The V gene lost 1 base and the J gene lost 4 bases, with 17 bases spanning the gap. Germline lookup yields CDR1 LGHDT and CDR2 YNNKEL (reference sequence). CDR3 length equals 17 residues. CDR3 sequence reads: CASSQANRGAKYNEQFF. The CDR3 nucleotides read TGTGCCAGCAGCCAAGCTAATCGGGGGGCCAAATACAATGAGCAGTTCTTC.

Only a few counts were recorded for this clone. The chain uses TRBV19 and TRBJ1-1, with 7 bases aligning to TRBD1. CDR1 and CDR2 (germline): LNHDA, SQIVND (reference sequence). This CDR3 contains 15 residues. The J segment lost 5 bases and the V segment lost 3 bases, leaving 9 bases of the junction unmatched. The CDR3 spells CASSMANRGGTEAFF. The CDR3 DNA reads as TGTGCCAGTAGTATGGCGAACAGGGGTGGTACTGAAGCTTTCTTT.

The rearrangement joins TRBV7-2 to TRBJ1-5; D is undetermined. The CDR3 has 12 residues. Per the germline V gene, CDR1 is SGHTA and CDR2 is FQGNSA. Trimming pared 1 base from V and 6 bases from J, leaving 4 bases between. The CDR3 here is CASSLESQPQHF. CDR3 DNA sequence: TGTGCCAGCAGCTTAGAGAGTCAGCCCCAGCATTTT.

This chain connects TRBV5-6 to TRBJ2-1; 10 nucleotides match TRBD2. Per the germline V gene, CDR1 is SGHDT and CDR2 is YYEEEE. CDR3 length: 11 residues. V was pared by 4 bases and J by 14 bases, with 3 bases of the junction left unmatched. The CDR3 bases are TGTGCCAGCAGCGGGAGCGGGAGGGAGTTCTTC. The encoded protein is CASSGSGREFF.

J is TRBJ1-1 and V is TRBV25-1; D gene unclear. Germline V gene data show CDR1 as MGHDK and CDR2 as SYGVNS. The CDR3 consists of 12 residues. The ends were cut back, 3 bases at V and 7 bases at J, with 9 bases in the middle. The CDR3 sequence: CASSEAGFEAFF. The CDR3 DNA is TGTGCCAGCAGTGAGGCGGGGTTTGAAGCTTTCTTT.

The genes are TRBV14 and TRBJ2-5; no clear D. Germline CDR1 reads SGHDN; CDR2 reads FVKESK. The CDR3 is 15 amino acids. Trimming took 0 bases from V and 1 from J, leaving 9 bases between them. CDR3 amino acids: CASSQDRLPQETQYF. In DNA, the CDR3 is TGTGCCAGCAGCCAAGATAGACTCCCCCAAGAGACCCAGTACTTC.

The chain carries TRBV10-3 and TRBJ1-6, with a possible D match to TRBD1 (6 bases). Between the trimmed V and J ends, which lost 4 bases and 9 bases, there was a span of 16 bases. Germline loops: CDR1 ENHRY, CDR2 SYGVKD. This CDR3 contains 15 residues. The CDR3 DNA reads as TGTGCCATCAGTGGCCAACAGGGATTGGTTTCACCCCTCCACTTT. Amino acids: CAISGQQGLVSPLHF.

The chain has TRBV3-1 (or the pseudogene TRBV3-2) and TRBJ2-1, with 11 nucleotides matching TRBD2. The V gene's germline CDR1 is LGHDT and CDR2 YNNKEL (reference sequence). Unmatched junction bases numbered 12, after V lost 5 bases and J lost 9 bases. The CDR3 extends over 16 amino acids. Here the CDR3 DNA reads TGTGCCAGCAGCGTGCAGGGGCTAGCGGGGGGAGGTGAGCAGTTCTTC. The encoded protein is CASSVQGLAGGGEQFF.

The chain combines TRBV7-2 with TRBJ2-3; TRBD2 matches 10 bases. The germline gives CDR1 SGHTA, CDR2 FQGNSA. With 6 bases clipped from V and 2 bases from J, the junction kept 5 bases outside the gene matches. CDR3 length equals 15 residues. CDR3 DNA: TGTGCCAGCAGGAGGACTAGCGGCCACACAGATACGCAGTATTTT. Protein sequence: CASRRTSGHTDTQYF.

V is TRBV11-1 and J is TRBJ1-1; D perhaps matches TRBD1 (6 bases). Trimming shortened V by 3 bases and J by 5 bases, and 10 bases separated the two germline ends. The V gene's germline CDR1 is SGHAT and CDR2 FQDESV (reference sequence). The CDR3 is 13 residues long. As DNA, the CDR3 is TGTGCCAGCAGCTTTCAGGGGCGGACTGAAGCTTTCTTT. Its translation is CASSFQGRTEAFF. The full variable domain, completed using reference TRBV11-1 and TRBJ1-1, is EAEVAQSPRYKITEKSQAVAFWCDPISGHATLYWYRQILGQGPELLVQFQDESVVDDSQLPKDRFSAERLKGVDSTLKIQPAELGDSAMYLCASSFQGRTEAFFGQGTRLTVV.

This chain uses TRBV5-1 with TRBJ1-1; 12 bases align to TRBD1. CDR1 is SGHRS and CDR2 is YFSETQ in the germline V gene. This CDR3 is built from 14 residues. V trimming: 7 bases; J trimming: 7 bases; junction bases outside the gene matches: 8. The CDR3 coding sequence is TGCGCCAGCCGTCCCGGGACAGGGGGCGGTGAAGCTTTCTTT. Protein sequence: CASRPGTGGGEAFF.

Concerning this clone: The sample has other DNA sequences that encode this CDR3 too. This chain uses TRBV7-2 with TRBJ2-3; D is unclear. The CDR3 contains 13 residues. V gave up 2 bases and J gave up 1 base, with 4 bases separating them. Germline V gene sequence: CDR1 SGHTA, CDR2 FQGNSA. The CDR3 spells CASSLQGTDTQYF. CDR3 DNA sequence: TGTGCCAGCAGCTTACAGGGCACAGATACGCAGTATTTT.